The clone carrying this TCR beta chain was found many times. The antigen remains unidentified. TCRdb passed the 5' RACE reads through MiXCR, listing each CDR3 protein once. Of tens of thousands of distinct CDR3 sequences listed, roughly 28% are singletons. This CDR3 is built from 16 residues. Germline V gene data show CDR1 as SGHTA and CDR2 as FQGTGA. V was pared by 2 bases and J by 2 bases, with 14 bases between. Study-level findings and limits: In terms of TCR gene usage, tumor memory CD4+ T cells clustered together with blood and lymph node memory CD4+ cells, as well as with lymph node naive CD4+ cells.

Cells sorted as Tregs were CD4+, CD25+ and CD127-/low. The sample consisted of tumor-infiltrating Tregs sorted from the breast tumor. V and J are TRBV7-3 and TRBJ2-3; D is ambiguous. The clonotype was recovered from a female donor with breast cancer. The CDR3 here is CASSLLADFPTDTQYF. Here the CDR3 DNA reads TGTGCCAGCAGCTTACTTGCGGATTTCCCCACAGATACGCAGTATTTT.